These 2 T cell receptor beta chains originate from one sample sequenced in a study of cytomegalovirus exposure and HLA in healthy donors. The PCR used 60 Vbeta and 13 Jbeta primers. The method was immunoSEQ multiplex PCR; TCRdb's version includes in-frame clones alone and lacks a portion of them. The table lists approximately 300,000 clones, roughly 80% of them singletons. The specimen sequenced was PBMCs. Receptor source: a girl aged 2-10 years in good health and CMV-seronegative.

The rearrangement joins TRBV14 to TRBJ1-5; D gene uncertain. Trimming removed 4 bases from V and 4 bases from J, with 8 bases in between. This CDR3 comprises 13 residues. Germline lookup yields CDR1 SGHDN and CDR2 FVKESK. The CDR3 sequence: CASSLGRNQPQHF. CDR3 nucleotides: TGTGCCAGCAGCCTGGGGAGGAATCAGCCCCAGCATTTT.

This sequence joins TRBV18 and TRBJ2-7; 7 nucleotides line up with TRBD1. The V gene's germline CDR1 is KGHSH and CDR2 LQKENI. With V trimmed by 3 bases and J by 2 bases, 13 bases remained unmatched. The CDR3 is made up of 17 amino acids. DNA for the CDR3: TGTGCCAGCTCACCGAGGGATACACGGGACAGACCCTACGAGCAGTACTTC. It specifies CASSPRDTRDRPYEQYF.